A selection of T cell receptor beta chains follows, all from one sample in a study of regulatory T cells in long-lasting Graves disease. TCRdb ran MiXCR on the multiplex PCR reads and lists one entry per CDR3 protein. The data contain hundreds of thousands of distinct CDR3 sequences, about 16% of them singletons. Material: peripheral blood mononuclear cells (PBMCs), obtained at new diagnosis, from a patient treated with antithyroid drugs. These receptors all stem from a female donor with Graves disease. Both conserved end residues are part of each CDR3. The D gene is left open where the match is weak. A row's size may be missing; if present it is once, few, many or a size class.

v_gene: TRBV6-5
j_gene: TRBJ2-7
d_gene: NA
abundance: many
CDR3aa: CASSYSGPPMGQYF
CDR3nt: TGTGCCAGCAGTTACTCAGGCCCCCCCATGGGGCAGTACTTC

v_gene: TRBV28
j_gene: TRBJ1-5
d_gene: NA
abundance: few
CDR3aa: CASSLIRHNQPQHF
CDR3nt: TGTGCCAGCAGTTTAATCAGACACAATCAGCCCCAGCATTTT

v_gene: TRBV12-3/TRBV12-4
j_gene: TRBJ2-2
d_gene: TRBD2
abundance: many
CDR3aa: CASSGLAGSNTGELFF
CDR3nt: TGTGCCAGCAGCGGACTAGCGGGGTCGAACACCGGGGAGCTGTTTTTT

v_gene: TRBV12-5
j_gene: TRBJ1-3
d_gene: NA
abundance: many
CDR3aa: CASGLVSNGLHGNTIYF
CDR3nt: TGTGCTAGTGGTTTGGTAAGCAACGGCCTCCACGGAAACACCATATATTTT

v_gene: TRBV7-8
j_gene: TRBJ2-7
d_gene: TRBD1
abundance: NA
CDR3aa: CASIGWTGDSYEQYF
CDR3nt: TGTGCCAGCATCGGGTGGACAGGAGACTCCTACGAGCAGTACTTC

v_gene: TRBV4-3
j_gene: TRBJ2-7
d_gene: NA
abundance: many
CDR3aa: CASSQEGGAAYEQYF
CDR3nt: TGCGCCAGCAGCCAAGAAGGGGGGGCAGCCTACGAGCAGTACTTC

v_gene: TRBV7-9
j_gene: TRBJ1-2
d_gene: NA
abundance: many
CDR3aa: CASSPAGLGYTF
CDR3nt: TGTGCCAGCAGCCCCGCTGGGTTAGGCTACACCTTC

v_gene: TRBV5-1
j_gene: TRBJ1-1
d_gene: TRBD1
abundance: few
CDR3aa: CASSNDRVGRDTEAFF
CDR3nt: TGCGCCAGCTCTAATGACAGGGTGGGGAGAGATACTGAAGCTTTCTTT

v_gene: TRBV20-1
j_gene: TRBJ2-7
d_gene: NA
abundance: many
CDR3aa: CSARDPGGGLPYEQYF
CDR3nt: TGCAGTGCTAGAGATCCCGGGGGAGGCTTACCCTACGAGCAGTACTTC

v_gene: TRBV13
j_gene: TRBJ1-1
d_gene: NA
abundance: few
CDR3aa: CASSLPATATGATEAFF
CDR3nt: TGTGCCAGCAGCTTACCGGCTACAGCGACGGGTGCGACTGAAGCTTTCTTT

v_gene: TRBV2
j_gene: TRBJ2-7
d_gene: TRBD1
abundance: many
CDR3aa: CASSYGQGSYEQYF
CDR3nt: TGTGCCAGCAGTTACGGACAGGGTTCCTACGAGCAGTACTTC

v_gene: TRBV10-1
j_gene: TRBJ2-7
d_gene: NA
abundance: many
CDR3aa: CASSEAEEYEQYF
CDR3nt: TGCGCCAGCAGCGAAGCAGAGGAGTACGAGCAGTACTTC

v_gene: TRBV11-2
j_gene: TRBJ2-7
d_gene: NA
abundance: many
CDR3aa: CASSSPTVSYEQYF
CDR3nt: TGTGCCAGCAGCTCCCCGACTGTTTCCTACGAGCAGTACTTC

v_gene: TRBV2
j_gene: TRBJ2-7
d_gene: TRBD1
abundance: few
CDR3aa: CASSLDRGYEQYF
CDR3nt: TGTGCCAGCAGCCTCGACAGGGGCTACGAGCAGTACTTC

v_gene: TRBV13
j_gene: TRBJ2-1
d_gene: NA
abundance: many
CDR3aa: CASSRTGTLSYNEQFF
CDR3nt: TGTGCCAGCAGCCGAACCGGGACCCTCTCCTACAATGAGCAGTTCTTC

v_gene: TRBV24-1
j_gene: TRBJ2-1
d_gene: TRBD2
abundance: NA
CDR3aa: CATSDSKLKGAGGSSFNEQFF
CDR3nt: TGTGCCACTAGTGATTCTAAACTAAAGGGGGCGGGAGGGAGCTCCTTCAATGAGCAGTTCTTC

v_gene: TRBV28
j_gene: TRBJ1-5
d_gene: NA
abundance: many
CDR3aa: CASSALPGKRISNQPQHF
CDR3nt: TGTGCCAGCAGTGCTCTCCCCGGGAAACGAATTAGCAATCAGCCCCAGCATTTT

v_gene: TRBV27
j_gene: TRBJ1-2
d_gene: NA
abundance: many
CDR3aa: CASRHLRDGYTF
CDR3nt: TGTGCCAGCAGGCATCTCAGGGATGGCTACACCTTC

v_gene: TRBV7-6
j_gene: TRBJ1-4
d_gene: TRBD1
abundance: NA
CDR3aa: CASSRKQGATNEKLFF
CDR3nt: TGTGCCAGCAGCCGAAAACAGGGGGCGACTAATGAAAAACTGTTTTTT

v_gene: TRBV20-1
j_gene: TRBJ2-5
d_gene: NA
abundance: many
CDR3aa: CSAREETQYF
CDR3nt: TGCAGTGCTCGAGAAGAGACCCAGTACTTC

v_gene: TRBV25-1
j_gene: TRBJ1-6
d_gene: NA
abundance: few
CDR3aa: CASSAGRSSYNSPLHF
CDR3nt: TGTGCCAGCAGTGCAGGACGGAGCTCCTATAATTCACCCCTCCACTTT

v_gene: TRBV2
j_gene: TRBJ2-2
d_gene: TRBD2
abundance: NA
CDR3aa: CASSEALAGGGWGELFF
CDR3nt: TGTGCCAGCAGTGAAGCTCTAGCGGGAGGCGGTTGGGGGGAGCTGTTTTTT

v_gene: TRBV13
j_gene: TRBJ2-5
d_gene: NA
abundance: many
CDR3aa: CASSLGQGGEETQYF
CDR3nt: TGTGCCAGCAGCTTAGGTCAGGGGGGCGAAGAGACCCAGTACTTC

v_gene: TRBV12-3/TRBV12-4
j_gene: TRBJ1-6
d_gene: NA
abundance: many
CDR3aa: CASSFGNSPLHF
CDR3nt: TGTGCCAGCAGCTTCGGTAATTCACCCCTCCACTTT

v_gene: TRBV2
j_gene: TRBJ1-1
d_gene: TRBD1
abundance: many
CDR3aa: CASGRDREGTEAFF
CDR3nt: TGTGCCAGCGGCCGAGACAGGGAGGGCACTGAAGCTTTCTTT

v_gene: TRBV7-2
j_gene: TRBJ2-7
d_gene: TRBD2
abundance: NA
CDR3aa: CASSLLADSSYEQYF
CDR3nt: TGTGCCAGCAGCCTACTAGCGGATAGCTCCTACGAGCAGTACTTC

v_gene: TRBV7-9
j_gene: TRBJ1-2
d_gene: TRBD1
abundance: many
CDR3aa: CASTPPGQDYGYTF
CDR3nt: TGTGCCAGTACCCCTCCGGGACAGGACTATGGCTACACCTTC

v_gene: TRBV29-1
j_gene: TRBJ2-3
d_gene: NA
abundance: many
CDR3aa: CSVVRGRTPDTQYF
CDR3nt: TGCAGCGTTGTACGTGGGAGGACCCCAGATACGCAGTATTTT

v_gene: TRBV28
j_gene: TRBJ2-3
d_gene: NA
abundance: many
CDR3aa: CASSSLRNRRLSNTQYF
CDR3nt: TGTGCCAGCAGTTCACTTCGGAACAGACGGTTATCTAATACGCAGTATTTT

v_gene: TRBV27
j_gene: TRBJ1-2
d_gene: NA
abundance: few
CDR3aa: CASSLKDPRSYYGYTF
CDR3nt: TGTGCCAGCAGTTTAAAGGACCCCCGGTCGTACTATGGCTACACCTTC

v_gene: TRBV4-3
j_gene: TRBJ1-2
d_gene: NA
abundance: NA
CDR3aa: CASGQDSLNYGYTF
CDR3nt: TGCGCCAGCGGCCAGGACAGTTTAAACTATGGCTACACCTTC

v_gene: TRBV12-3/TRBV12-4
j_gene: TRBJ2-7
d_gene: NA
abundance: many
CDR3aa: CASSLLSGPSYEQYF
CDR3nt: TGTGCCAGCAGTTTACTCAGCGGACCTTCCTACGAGCAGTACTTC

v_gene: TRBV6-1
j_gene: TRBJ2-5
d_gene: TRBD1
abundance: NA
CDR3aa: CASRLTGGYETQYF
CDR3nt: TGTGCCAGCAGACTAACAGGGGGATACGAGACCCAGTACTTC

v_gene: TRBV30
j_gene: TRBJ1-1
d_gene: NA
abundance: many
CDR3aa: CAWRLLSDTEAFF
CDR3nt: TGTGCCTGGAGGTTGTTGTCGGACACTGAAGCTTTCTTT

v_gene: TRBV11-3
j_gene: TRBJ2-7
d_gene: NA
abundance: many
CDR3aa: CATPWESYEQYF
CDR3nt: TGTGCCACCCCCTGGGAGTCCTACGAGCAGTACTTC

v_gene: TRBV19
j_gene: TRBJ1-5
d_gene: TRBD1
abundance: few
CDR3aa: CASSIGTGAGQPQHF
CDR3nt: TGTGCCAGTAGTATTGGGACAGGGGCGGGTCAGCCCCAGCATTTT

v_gene: TRBV15
j_gene: TRBJ2-2
d_gene: NA
abundance: NA
CDR3aa: CATSRIPSGGRAGELFF
CDR3nt: TGTGCCACCAGCAGGATTCCCTCAGGAGGGAGAGCCGGGGAGCTGTTTTTT

v_gene: TRBV20-1
j_gene: TRBJ2-5
d_gene: TRBD2
abundance: few
CDR3aa: CSALRTSGTETQYF
CDR3nt: TGCAGTGCTTTGAGGACTAGCGGGACGGAGACCCAGTACTTC

v_gene: TRBV10-1
j_gene: TRBJ1-2
d_gene: TRBD1
abundance: many
CDR3aa: CASSDGTAYGYTF
CDR3nt: TGCGCCAGCAGTGATGGGACAGCCTATGGCTACACCTTC

v_gene: TRBV2
j_gene: TRBJ1-2
d_gene: NA
abundance: many
CDR3aa: CARNSLRHYGYTF
CDR3nt: TGTGCCCGAAACTCCCTCCGACACTATGGCTACACCTTC

v_gene: TRBV19
j_gene: TRBJ1-5
d_gene: TRBD1
abundance: many
CDR3aa: CASRGTANQPQHF
CDR3nt: TGTGCCAGCCGGGGGACAGCGAATCAGCCCCAGCATTTT

v_gene: TRBV5-1
j_gene: TRBJ2-7
d_gene: NA
abundance: many
CDR3aa: CASSLGQGKYEQYF
CDR3nt: TGCGCCAGCAGCTTGGGCCAGGGAAAGTACGAGCAGTACTTC

v_gene: TRBV20-1
j_gene: TRBJ2-3
d_gene: TRBD2
abundance: many
CDR3aa: CSARGTSGMRDTQYF
CDR3nt: TGCAGTGCTAGGGGGACTAGCGGGATGAGAGATACGCAGTATTTT

v_gene: TRBV12-3/TRBV12-4
j_gene: TRBJ2-7
d_gene: TRBD1
abundance: NA
CDR3aa: CASRGDRGPHEQYF
CDR3nt: TGTGCCAGCAGGGGGGACAGGGGCCCCCACGAGCAGTACTTC

v_gene: TRBV3-1
j_gene: TRBJ2-5
d_gene: TRBD2
abundance: few
CDR3aa: CASSQPGLGGPETQYF
CDR3nt: TGTGCCAGCAGCCAACCGGGACTAGGAGGCCCAGAGACCCAGTACTTC

v_gene: TRBV5-1
j_gene: TRBJ2-3
d_gene: NA
abundance: many
CDR3aa: CASSQDRGTDTQYF
CDR3nt: TGCGCCAGCAGCCAAGATAGGGGCACAGATACGCAGTATTTT